These 31 T cell receptor beta chains came from one sample sequenced in a study of cytomegalovirus exposure and HLA in healthy donors. The PCR ran on 60 Vbeta and 13 Jbeta primers. Method: immunoSEQ multiplex PCR; TCRdb's copy keeps in-frame clones and lacks some. The table lists about 250,000 clones, approximately 84% of them singletons. Specimen: PBMCs. The receptor set was obtained from a girl under 10 years old in good health and CMV-seronegative.

This chain connects TRBV28 to TRBJ1-1; D gene uncertain. Germline loops: CDR1 MDHEN, CDR2 SYDVKM. With 5 bases removed from V and 1 base from J, the gap between germline ends came to 11 bases. CDR3 size: 14 residues. CDR3 sequence: CASSTNGWNTEAFF. CDR3 nucleotides: TGTGCCAGCAGTACTAATGGATGGAACACTGAAGCTTTCTTT.

The V and J genes are TRBV5-4 and TRBJ2-3; 10 positions agree with TRBD2. J lost 4 bases, V lost 0 bases, and 2 bases had no gene match. Germline CDR1 reads SGHNT; CDR2 reads YYREEE (reference sequence). The CDR3 has 15 amino acids. CDR3 region: CASSLGAGGADTQYF. The CDR3 DNA reads TGTGCCAGCAGCTTGGGAGCGGGAGGGGCAGATACGCAGTATTTT.

The CDR3 coding sequence is TGTGCCAGCAGCCGGACTAGCGGGAACACCGGGGAGCTGTTTTTT. It is translated as CASSRTSGNTGELFF. The J gene is TRBJ2-2, the V gene TRBV4-2; 10 nucleotides line up with TRBD2. Germline V lookup: CDR1 LGHNA, CDR2 YNFKEQ. J lost 1 base, V lost 4 bases, and 0 bases had no gene match. The length of the CDR3 is 15 residues.

This chain links TRBV23-1 with TRBJ1-1; D is undetermined. TRBV23-1 counts as an open reading frame of uncertain function. The CDR3 is 16 residues long. V lost 0 bases and J 1 base, leaving 12 bases between the germline ends. The CDR3 region is CASSQSAAGENTEAFF. In nucleotides, the CDR3 is TGCGCCAGCAGTCAATCGGCGGCGGGCGAGAACACTGAAGCTTTCTTT.

The rearrangement links TRBV5-1 to TRBJ1-2; D gene unclear. V lost 4 bases to trimming and J lost 1 base, with 11 bases between them. The CDR3 has 14 amino acids. Germline CDR1 reads SGHRS; CDR2 reads YFSETQ. CDR3 protein: CASSPGAFNYGYTF. The CDR3 bases are TGCGCCAGCAGCCCTGGTGCGTTTAACTATGGCTACACCTTC. Drawing the rest from reference TRBV5-1 and TRBJ1-2, the complete variable domain is KAGVTQTPRYLIKTRGQQVTLSCSPISGHRSVSWYQQTPGQGLQFLFEYFSETQRNKGNFPGRFSGRQFSNSRSEMNVSTLELGDSALYLCASSPGAFNYGYTFGSGTRLTVV.

The chain carries TRBV30 and TRBJ1-2, with 8 nucleotides matching TRBD1. The germline CDR1 and CDR2 sequences are GTSNPN and SVGIG (reference sequence). Trimming cost V 0 bases and J 3 bases; bases outside gene matches: 9. CDR3 length: 16 residues. In DNA form, the CDR3 reads TGTGCCTGGAGTGTAATGTCAGGGGGCGCCTACTATGGCTACACCTTC. It is translated as CAWSVMSGGAYYGYTF.

This chain links TRBV19 with TRBJ2-7; TRBD2 matches 8 bases. This CDR3 spans 16 amino acids. In germline, CDR1 is LNHDA, CDR2 SQIVND (reference sequence). After removal of 3 bases from V and 1 base from J, the junction contained 8 bases not matched to a gene. CDR3 sequence: CASSIIGGRSSYEQYF. The CDR3 coding sequence is TGTGCCAGTAGTATTATTGGCGGGAGGTCGTCCTACGAGCAGTACTTC. The full variable domain, with the rest looked up from reference TRBV19 and TRBJ2-7, is DGGITQSPKYLFRKEGQNVTLSCEQNLNHDAMYWYRQDPGQGLRLIYYSQIVNDFQKGDIAEGYSVSREKKESFPLTVTSAQKNPTAFYLCASSIIGGRSSYEQYFGPGTRLTVT.

The chain carries TRBV29-1 and TRBJ2-2; D might be TRBD1 (5 bases). The germline V and J ends were trimmed by 4 bases and 1 base, with 13 bases remaining between them. The CDR3 totals 15 residues. CDR1 SQVTM and CDR2 ANQGSEA come from the germline V gene. CDR3 bases: TGCAGCGTTGGTCAGGGAAAAAGGAACACCGGGGAGCTGTTTTTT. Protein sequence: CSVGQGKRNTGELFF.

J is TRBJ1-1 and V is TRBV9, with D tentatively TRBD1 (6 bases). Germline V gene lookup returns CDR1 SGDLS and CDR2 YYNGEE. Trimming left V 0 bases short and J 6 bases short, with 18 bases between. This CDR3 is built from 16 residues. CDR3 nucleotides: TGTGCCAGCAGCGTAGAAGCTGGGGGCGCGGGGGCTGAAGCTTTCTTT. Translating it yields CASSVEAGGAGAEAFF.

This chain connects TRBV7-9 to TRBJ1-6, with 9 bases lining up with TRBD1. The V gene end was trimmed by 6 bases and the J gene end by 7 bases; junction bases not matched to a gene: 7. The CDR3 has 15 residues. CDR1 SEHNR and CDR2 FQNEAQ come from the germline V gene (reference sequence). CDR3 sequence reads: CASRGQGSGNSPLHF. CDR3 sequence (DNA): TGTGCCAGCAGAGGACAGGGGTCGGGGAATTCACCCCTCCACTTT.

V gene TRBV11-2 combines with J gene TRBJ1-1; D gene unclear. Germline V lookup: CDR1 SGHAT, CDR2 FQNNGV. This CDR3 comprises 13 residues. The V end was cut by 1 base, the J end by 4 bases, with 7 bases between. CDR3 sequence: CASSLGLSTEAFF. For the CDR3, the DNA is TGTGCCAGCAGCTTAGGCTTGAGCACTGAAGCTTTCTTT.

This clone was recorded only once. The chain joins TRBV9 to TRBJ2-3, with a tentative D call TRBD2 (5 bases). V lost 0 bases and J 7 bases, leaving 15 bases between the germline ends. The CDR3 is made up of 15 amino acids. Germline lookup yields CDR1 SGDLS and CDR2 YYNGEE. CDR3 DNA: TGTGCCAGCAGCGTAGCCCCTAGCAATACAAATACGCAGTATTTT. Protein sequence: CASSVAPSNTNTQYF.

With regard to this clone: This CDR3 is also generated by other DNA sequences in the sample. The V call is TRBV4-1, the J call TRBJ1-1, with TRBD1 matching over 8 bases. CDR1 is MGHRA and CDR2 is YSYEKL in the germline V gene. CDR3 length: 16 residues. The J segment lost 0 bases and the V segment lost 8 bases, leaving 11 bases of the junction unmatched. The CDR3 region is CASALQGGDMNTEAFF. CDR3 nucleotide sequence: TGCGCCAGCGCCCTACAGGGGGGCGATATGAACACTGAAGCTTTCTTT.

The chain recombines TRBV25-1 with TRBJ1-6, with TRBD1 matching over 7 bases. V lost 8 bases and J lost 4; bases outside the gene matches: 11. The V gene's germline CDR1 is MGHDK and CDR2 SYGVNS. The CDR3 has 16 residues. The CDR3 is CASSVTGTSYNSPLHF. The CDR3 DNA is TGTGCCAGCTCCGTGACAGGGACTTCTTATAATTCACCCCTCCACTTT.

V and J are TRBV11-2 and TRBJ1-5, with a tentative D call TRBD1 (5 bases). Trimming left V 5 bases short and J 2 bases short, with 10 bases between. Germline V gene sequence: CDR1 SGHAT, CDR2 FQNNGV. The CDR3 sequence is 14 residues long. The CDR3 spells CASSLQGGNQPQHF. Here the CDR3 DNA reads TGTGCCAGCAGCCTCCAGGGTGGCAATCAGCCCCAGCATTTT.

This chain's CDR3 is CASSLGGGRETQYF. CDR3 sequence (DNA): TGTGCCAGCAGCTTGGGGGGAGGTCGGGAGACCCAGTACTTC. The chain couples TRBV5-4 to TRBJ2-5; tentative D call: TRBD2 (6 bases). V was cut by 0 bases and J by 5 bases, with 11 bases left in between. The CDR3 totals 14 residues. Germline CDR1 and CDR2: SGHNT and YYREEE (reference sequence).

This clone was counted only a few times. This rearrangement joins TRBV7-3 to TRBJ2-1; TRBD1 matches at 10 bases. The V gene end was trimmed by 5 bases and the J gene end by 9 bases; junction bases not matched to a gene: 7. The CDR3 length is 14 residues. Per the germline V gene, CDR1 is SGHTA and CDR2 is FQGTGA. The CDR3 sequence is CASSRDRGRGEQFF. DNA for the CDR3: TGTGCCAGCAGCAGAGACAGGGGGCGCGGTGAGCAGTTCTTC.

This clone was counted only a few times. V is TRBV10-2 and J is TRBJ2-1; unclear D gene. Per the germline V gene, CDR1 is WSHSY and CDR2 is SAAADI. V gave up 6 bases and J gave up 8 bases, with 5 bases separating them. The length of the CDR3 is 10 residues. The CDR3 region is CASSDYEQFF. CDR3 DNA sequence: TGCGCCAGCAGCGACTATGAGCAGTTCTTC.

This chain joins TRBV19 and TRBJ2-1; 9 nucleotides line up with TRBD2. The V segment lost 7 bases and the J segment 4 bases; nucleotides outside the gene matches: 8. This CDR3 region has 15 residues. The germline V gene has CDR1 LNHDA and CDR2 SQIVND (reference sequence). The CDR3 DNA sequence: TGTGCCAGTACCACAGGCGGGAGGGGATACAATGAGCAGTTCTTC. It specifies CASTTGGRGYNEQFF.

The rearrangement links TRBV19 to TRBJ1-6; D is undetermined. Germline loops: CDR1 LNHDA, CDR2 SQIVND (reference sequence). The V gene lost 0 bases and the J gene lost 8 bases, with 11 bases spanning the gap. The CDR3 length is 15 residues. The CDR3 sequence is CASSIDLTVDSPLHF. In nucleotides, the CDR3 is TGTGCCAGTAGTATAGATCTTACAGTCGATTCACCCCTCCACTTT. The full variable domain, with the rest looked up from reference TRBV19 and TRBJ1-6, is DGGITQSPKYLFRKEGQNVTLSCEQNLNHDAMYWYRQDPGQGLRLIYYSQIVNDFQKGDIAEGYSVSREKKESFPLTVTSAQKNPTAFYLCASSIDLTVDSPLHFGNGTRLTVT.

V usage is TRBV4-2 and J usage is TRBJ1-2; D unresolved. The CDR3 sequence is 11 residues long. V lost 7 bases, J lost 5 bases, and 8 bases lay in between. Germline loops: CDR1 LGHNA, CDR2 YNFKEQ. The CDR3 reads CASTSEYGYTF. CDR3 in DNA: TGTGCCAGCACCTCCGAGTATGGCTACACCTTC.

The chain recombines TRBV7-9 with TRBJ2-5; TRBD2 matches 15 bases. The CDR3 covers 17 residues. Germline CDR1 SEHNR, CDR2 FQNEAQ (reference sequence). V lost 4 bases and J lost 0; bases outside the gene matches: 3. CDR3 nucleotides: TGTGCCAGCAGCTCCGGACTAGCGGGGGGGCACCAAGAGACCCAGTACTTC. This gives the protein CASSSGLAGGHQETQYF.

V usage is TRBV11-3 and J usage is TRBJ2-7; D is possibly TRBD1 (5 bases). The CDR3 covers 13 residues. Germline loops: CDR1 SGHNT, CDR2 YENEEA. The V and J ends lost 1 base and 2 bases respectively, with 6 bases between them. CDR3: CASSLGQTYEQYF. The CDR3 DNA reads TGTGCCAGCAGCTTAGGACAGACCTACGAGCAGTACTTC.

The chain is built from TRBV20-1 and TRBJ1-2; no clear D. Per germline, CDR1 DFQATT and CDR2 SNEGSKA (reference sequence). The CDR3 consists of 10 residues. V was pared by 6 bases and J by 5 bases, with 7 bases between. CDR3 region: CSAPGYGYTF. As DNA, the CDR3 is TGCAGTGCGCCGGGGTATGGCTACACCTTC.

This clone was detected once. V and J are TRBV5-1 and TRBJ2-7; D is ambiguous. This CDR3 contains 13 residues. Trimming took off 4 bases at V and 3 bases at J, with 11 bases between the two ends. CDR1 and CDR2 from the germline V gene are SGHRS and YFSETQ. CDR3 sequence: CASSPPGFYEQYF. CDR3 in DNA: TGCGCCAGCAGCCCCCCAGGTTTCTACGAGCAGTACTTC.

The chain carries TRBV5-1 and TRBJ1-2; 7 nucleotides match TRBD1. The CDR3 is 14 residues long. V shed 2 bases, J shed 4 bases, and the junction held 5 bases outside the gene matches. Germline CDR1 SGHRS, CDR2 YFSETQ. The CDR3 DNA reads as TGCGCCAGCAGCTTCACACAGGGGTCCTATGGCTACACCTTC. As protein: CASSFTQGSYGYTF.

This chain links TRBV30 with TRBJ2-1, with TRBD2 matching 10 bases. CDR3 length: 14 residues. CDR1 and CDR2 from the germline V gene are GTSNPN and SVGIG (reference sequence). The V segment lost 5 bases and the J segment 8 bases; nucleotides outside the gene matches: 9. In DNA, the CDR3 is TGTGCCTGGGTTTCCGGGACTAGCGCAGATGAGCAGTTCTTC. Protein: CAWVSGTSADEQFF.

This clone was counted only a few times. The CDR3 region has the DNA TGCGCCAGCAAGGGCCTAGCGGGAGCGAACACCGGGGAGCTGTTTTTT. It specifies CASKGLAGANTGELFF. The J gene is TRBJ2-2, the V gene TRBV5-1; the match to TRBD2 covers 10 bases. Germline V gives CDR1 SGHRS, CDR2 YFSETQ. The ends lost 6 bases at V and 0 bases at J; junction bases unmatched: 5. The CDR3 extends over 16 amino acids.

This rearrangement joins TRBV5-1 to TRBJ2-5, with 14 bases lining up with TRBD2. With V trimmed by 4 bases and J by 8 bases, 7 bases remained unmatched. The CDR3 has 15 amino acids. Germline-derived CDR1 and CDR2 are SGHRS and YFSETQ. The chain's CDR3 is CASSPGTSGGTTQYF. The CDR3, as DNA: TGCGCCAGCAGCCCCGGGACTAGCGGGGGCACAACCCAGTACTTC.

About this clone itself: Other DNA sequences in this sample translate to the same CDR3. The chain is built from TRBV5-4 and TRBJ1-1; 8 positions match TRBD1. This CDR3 region has 15 residues. V lost 3 bases and J lost 4; bases outside the gene matches: 8. CDR1 is SGHNT, CDR2 YYREEE, per germline (reference sequence). The CDR3 nucleotides read TGTGCCAGCAGCTGGACACAGGGGGGCGCCACTGAAGCTTTCTTT. It yields the protein CASSWTQGGATEAFF.

The CDR3 is CASSLGAGQSGEFYGYTF. The CDR3, as DNA: TGTGCCAGCAGCTTAGGCGCAGGTCAAAGCGGAGAGTTCTATGGCTACACCTTC. V gene TRBV13 combines with J gene TRBJ1-2; D ambiguous. V was trimmed by 0 bases and J by 4 bases, leaving 21 bases between them. This CDR3 has 18 amino acids. From germline, CDR1 is PRHDT and CDR2 FYEKMQ (reference sequence). Variable domain in full (rest from reference TRBV13 and TRBJ1-2): AAGVIQSPRHLIKEKRETATLKCYPIPRHDTVYWYQQGPGQDPQFLISFYEKMQSDKGSIPDRFSAQQFSDYHSELNMSSLELGDSALYFCASSLGAGQSGEFYGYTFGSGTRLTVV.